This TCR beta chain was identified in a study of human T cells and chemical hapten exposure. Study context: Application of 0.01% DPC to the upper back was done by patch test, with a reading at 6 days. Findings of the study overall: The donors suffered from alopecia, so their immune response may not match that of healthy people.

Unique molecular identifiers were affixed to discrete cDNA molecules within the library. TCRdb reprocessed the RACE reads with MiXCR, giving one entry per CDR3 protein. This table holds approximately 80,000 distinct CDR3 sequences, less than 14% found once. The V gene's germline CDR1 is MDHEN and CDR2 SYDVKM. CDR3 length: 11 amino acids. V gave up 7 bases and J gave up 7 bases, with 11 bases separating them. As for time point: patch test 3, about 24 weeks after DPC sensitization. Treatment given: therapeutic diphenylcyclopropenone sensitization with weekly scalp DPC. Sequencing started from total RNA isolated from unfractionated whole blood. This clonotype has just a few counts. Its target is not known.

The chain couples TRBV28 to TRBJ2-7; D is unresolved. Sequenced material: whole blood, taken in connection with sensitization to the hapten diphenylcyclopropenone (DPC). The sequence was obtained from a woman in her 50s with alopecia areata. Some clones in this sample may be carry-over from other donors' samples. CDR3 loop: CASTHLGEQYF. The CDR3 DNA reads as TGTGCCAGCACCCATTTGGGGGAGCAGTACTTC.